This is a list of T cell receptor beta chains from one sample in a study of cytomegalovirus exposure and HLA in healthy donors. Profiled with immunoSEQ multiplex PCR; TCRdb holds only in-frame clones, not every one. The repertoire has around 150,000 clones, approximately 87% of them found once; the top ten carry 4% to 6.5%. Sequencing was performed on PBMCs. The receptors stem from a woman aged 25 to 45 in good health and CMV-seronegative. Each CDR3 is given with its conserved first and last residue.

V gene,J gene,CDR3 protein
TRBV7-9,TRBJ1-6,CASSLGQQGRNSPLHF
TRBV7-2,TRBJ2-3,CASSATGGEDTQYF
TRBV4-1,TRBJ2-6,CASSQDGTGGTGANVLTF
TRBV2,TRBJ1-2,CASSRTGGPYGYTF
TRBV2,TRBJ1-3,CASSELAGENTIYF
TRBV11-2,TRBJ2-1,CASSLGQVNEQFF
TRBV4-1,TRBJ2-5,CASSPNGGGWETQYF
TRBV7-2,TRBJ2-5,CASSFAGEETQYF
TRBV4-1,TRBJ1-2,CASSQVLDYGYTF
TRBV29-1,TRBJ2-5,CSVSFGGGETQYF
TRBV28,TRBJ2-7,CASSSGTPVDEQYF
TRBV6-5,TRBJ1-3,CASSYGTGSGNTIYF
TRBV11-3,TRBJ2-1,CASSSGGTGGFNEQFF
TRBV6-5,TRBJ1-1,CASSYGPTGGGTEAFF
TRBV13,TRBJ1-3,CASSLTEGSSGNTIYF
TRBV27,TRBJ2-1,CASSLFGRTHDGYEQFF
TRBV4-1,TRBJ2-1,CASSRNAPGTSGGRDEQFF
TRBV21-1,TRBJ2-2,CASSTERGLEGPGELFF
TRBV5-1,TRBJ1-5,CASSLQGNSNQPQHF
TRBV13,TRBJ2-3,CASSLERGGPFTDTQYF
TRBV5-4,TRBJ2-7,CASGPQGGLAYEQYF
TRBV30,TRBJ2-5,CAWERQGLQETQYF
TRBV6-4,TRBJ1-6,CASSYSGDRASPLHF
TRBV4-2,TRBJ2-5,CASSVPGGLAETQYF
TRBV7-9,.,CASSFGQGFHEQYF
TRBV4-3,TRBJ1-1,CASSQDTLTPSGNTEAFF
TRBV2,TRBJ1-4,CASSEVGTGRNEKLFF
TRBV19,TRBJ2-4,CASSIFTGGAGSIQYF
TRBV4-3,TRBJ2-7,CASSQGWRGTYEQYF
TRBV4-1,TRBJ1-2,CASRGGIDGYTF
TRBV27,TRBJ1-5,CASSFGQGNQPQHF
TRBV7-8,TRBJ2-7,CASSLWAGGYEQYF
TRBV6-6,TRBJ2-1,CASRGPGQGYNEQFF
TRBV28,TRBJ1-1,CASTKPGLNTEAFF
TRBV4-1,TRBJ1-2,CASSREGTVRSYGYTF
TRBV5-1,TRBJ1-1,CASSLGGQGTYTEAFF
TRBV6-1,TRBJ2-7,CASSEGWGSSYEQYF
TRBV5-5,TRBJ1-1,CASSLTGNTEAFF
TRBV5-6,TRBJ1-3,CASSLGVTGGLNTIYF
TRBV18,TRBJ2-4,CASSPAEINIQYF
TRBV6-5,TRBJ2-5,CASSYSGGETQYF
TRBV11-3,TRBJ1-4,CASSPDRSKAGEKLFF
TRBV5-4,TRBJ2-1,CASSSLAGGYNEQFF
TRBV19,TRBJ1-5,CASTRYSNQPQHF